The 7 T cell receptor beta chains reported below all come from one sample, sequenced in a study of blood T cells in healthy people across ages. A second about 6 to 11 cycle PCR used barcoded and J-beta primers. TCRdb redid the calling of the 5' RACE reads with MiXCR, one entry per CDR3 protein. The profile shows 780,000 or so distinct CDR3 sequences, around half of them singletons. Material: blood. The source of these receptors is a man older than 75 in good health.

On this clonotype itself: A junction boundary mismatches the germline segment, possibly from a read error. The chain joins TRBV5-1 to TRBJ2-2; TRBD2 matches at 15 bases. This CDR3 contains 16 residues. Looked up from germline, CDR1 is SGHRS and CDR2 is YFSETQ. The CDR3 sequence: CASSPGLAGGTGELFF. The CDR3 bases are TGTGCCAGCAGCCCGGGACTAGCGGGAGGAACCGGGGAGCTGTTTTTT. Drawing the rest from reference TRBV5-1 and TRBJ2-2, the complete variable domain is KAGVTQTPRYLIKTRGQQVTLSCSPISGHRSVSWYQQTPGQGLQFLFEYFSETQRNKGNFPGRFSGRQFSNSRSEMNVSTLELGDSALYLCASSPGLAGGTGELFFGEGSRLTVL.

This clonotype was picked up a small number of times. The chain is built from TRBV4-1 and TRBJ2-7; D is ambiguous. V shed 9 bases and J shed 5 bases, with 11 bases lying between them. Germline loops: CDR1 MGHRA, CDR2 YSYEKL. The CDR3 has 11 amino acids. Written as DNA, the CDR3 is TGCGCCAGTGTATCGGGCCACGAGCAGTACTTC. It encodes CASVSGHEQYF.

For the CDR3, the DNA is TGCAGCGTCCGGACTAGCGGGCATAATGAGCAGTTCTTC. Protein sequence: CSVRTSGHNEQFF. The chain employs TRBV29-1 and TRBJ2-1; TRBD2 aligns across 11 bases. The V and J ends lost 6 bases and 7 bases, in that order; junction bases with no gene match: 5. Germline V gene data show CDR1 as SQVTM and CDR2 as ANQGSEA. The CDR3 has 13 residues.

The chain uses TRBV6-6 and TRBJ1-5; D gene uncertain. Trimming stripped 0 bases from V and 6 bases from J, with 3 bases between. CDR3 length: 12 amino acids. CDR1 is MNHNY and CDR2 is SVGAGI in the germline V gene (reference sequence). In nucleotides, the CDR3 is TGTGCCAGCAGTTACTCCCGTCAGCCCCAGCATTTT. It translates to CASSYSRQPQHF.

The chain combines TRBV3-1 with TRBJ2-1, with D unresolved. The germline CDR1 and CDR2 sequences are LGHDT and YNNKEL (reference sequence). Trimming removed 6 bases at V and 0 bases at J, with 15 bases between. CDR3 length: 16 residues. The CDR3 DNA reads as TGTGCCAGCAGTCAGTCGCGAACGAGCTCCTACAATGAGCAGTTCTTC. Residues: CASSQSRTSSYNEQFF.

This sequence joins TRBV28 and TRBJ2-7, with D perhaps TRBD1 (5 bases). Trimming pared 3 bases from V and 0 bases from J, leaving 12 bases between. The length of the CDR3 is 15 residues. Germline V gene sequence: CDR1 MDHEN, CDR2 SYDVKM. This CDR3 is CASSFLQAPSYEQYF. Here the CDR3 DNA reads TGTGCCAGCAGTTTTTTACAGGCGCCCTCCTACGAGCAGTACTTC.

The chain combines TRBV18 with TRBJ1-4; D is uncertain. V was cut by 6 bases and J by 7 bases, with 15 bases left in between. The CDR3 extends over 14 amino acids. Germline V gives CDR1 KGHSH, CDR2 LQKENI. The CDR3 here is CASSRSDGGEKLFF. The CDR3 DNA follows: TGTGCCAGCTCTCGGTCCGATGGAGGTGAAAAACTGTTTTTT.